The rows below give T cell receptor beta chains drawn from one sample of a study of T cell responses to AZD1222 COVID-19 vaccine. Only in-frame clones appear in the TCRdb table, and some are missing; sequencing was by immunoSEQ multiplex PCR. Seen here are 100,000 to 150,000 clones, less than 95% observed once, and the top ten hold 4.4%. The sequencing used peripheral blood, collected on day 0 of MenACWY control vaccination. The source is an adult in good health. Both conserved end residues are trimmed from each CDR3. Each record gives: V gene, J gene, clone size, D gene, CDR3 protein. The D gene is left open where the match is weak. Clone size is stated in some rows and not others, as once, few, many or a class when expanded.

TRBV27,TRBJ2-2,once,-,ASSSTENTGELF
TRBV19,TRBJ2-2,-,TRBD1,ASSWTGKPAGELF
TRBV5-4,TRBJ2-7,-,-,ASSLDSGAHSYEQY
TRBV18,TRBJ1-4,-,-,ASSPQAGEKLF
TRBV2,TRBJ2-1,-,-,ASRRTGQVNEQF
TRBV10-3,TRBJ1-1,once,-,AISEGGQPEAF
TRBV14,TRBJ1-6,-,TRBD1,ASSQDRKGARNSPLH
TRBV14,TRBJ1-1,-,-,ASSQTGGLGEAF
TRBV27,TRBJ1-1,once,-,ASSLAGLGTEAF
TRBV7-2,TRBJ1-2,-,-,ASSLEQGGPNYGYT
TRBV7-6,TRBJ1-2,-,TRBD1,ASSLGQGYGYT
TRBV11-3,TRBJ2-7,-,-,ASSSGNSYEQY
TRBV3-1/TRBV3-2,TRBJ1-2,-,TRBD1,ASSPLKGTGGTGYT
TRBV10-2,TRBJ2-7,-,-,ASKATGAYEQY
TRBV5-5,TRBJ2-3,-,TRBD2,ASSLLAGEFDTQY
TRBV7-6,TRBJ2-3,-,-,ASSPSQGGEADTQY
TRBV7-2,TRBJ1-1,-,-,ASSLIRGSGEAF
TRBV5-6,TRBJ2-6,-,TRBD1,ASSLLWGQGTSGANVLT
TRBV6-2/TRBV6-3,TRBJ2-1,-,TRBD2,ASSYGEGGQNEQF
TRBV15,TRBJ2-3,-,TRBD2,ATSRVLAGRGGDTQY
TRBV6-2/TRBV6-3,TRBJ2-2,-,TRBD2,ASSLGGVSTGELF
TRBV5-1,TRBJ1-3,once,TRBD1,ASSQKTGAGNTIY
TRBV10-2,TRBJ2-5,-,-,ASSPGGEETQY
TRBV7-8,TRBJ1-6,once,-,ASSLGHNREYNSPLH
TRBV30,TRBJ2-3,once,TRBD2,AWSRLLAGGTDTQY
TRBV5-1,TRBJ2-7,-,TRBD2,ASSFGTSSSYEQY
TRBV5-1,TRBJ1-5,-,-,ASSPGGGGSNQPQH
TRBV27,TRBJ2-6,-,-,ASSLYRAGANVLT
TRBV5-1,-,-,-,ASSFISDSEQY
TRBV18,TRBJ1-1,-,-,ASSPEFGRIESTEAF
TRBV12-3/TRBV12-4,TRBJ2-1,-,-,ASSLGSYNEQF